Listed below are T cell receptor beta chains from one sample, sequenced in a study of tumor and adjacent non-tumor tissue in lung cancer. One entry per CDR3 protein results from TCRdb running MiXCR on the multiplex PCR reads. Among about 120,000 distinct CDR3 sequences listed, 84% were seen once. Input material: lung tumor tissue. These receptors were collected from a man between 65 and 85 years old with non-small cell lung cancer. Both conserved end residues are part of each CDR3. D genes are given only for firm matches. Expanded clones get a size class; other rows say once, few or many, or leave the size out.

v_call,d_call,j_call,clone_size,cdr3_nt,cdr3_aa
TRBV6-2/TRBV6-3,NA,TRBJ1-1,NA,TGTGCCAGCAATCGAAACCTCAGGGCTTTCTTT,CASNRNLRAFF
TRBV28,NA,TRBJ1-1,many,TGTGCCAGCTACCCTAGGGGCCGGGTCACTGAAGCTTTCTTT,CASYPRGRVTEAFF
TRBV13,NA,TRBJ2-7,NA,TGTGCCAGCAGCTCAACCACGGGTGACGAGCATAACTTC,CASSSTTGDEHNF
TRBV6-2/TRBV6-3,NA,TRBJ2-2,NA,TGTGTAGGCAGAGGGGGGAAGGCGAACACCGGGGAGCTGTTTTTT,CVGRGGKANTGELFF
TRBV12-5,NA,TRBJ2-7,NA,TGTGTTAGTGGTTCCGGCGGAGCTACCTACAAGCAGTACTTC,CVSGSGGATYKQYF
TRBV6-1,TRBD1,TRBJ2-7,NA,TGTGCCAGCAGTGATTACTCATCGGACAGGGAACAGTACTTC,CASSDYSSDREQYF
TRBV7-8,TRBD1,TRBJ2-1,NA,TGTGCCAGCAGGCGACAGGGGGGAGGGTTCAATGAGCGGTTCTTC,CASRRQGGGFNERFF
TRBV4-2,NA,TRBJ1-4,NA,TGTGCCAGCAGCCAAGTACAGTTGGGGATAACTAATGAAAAACTGTTTTTT,CASSQVQLGITNEKLFF
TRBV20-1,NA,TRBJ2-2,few,TGCAGTGCTGGTTCGGGGGCACACACTGGGGAGCTGCTATTT,CSAGSGAHTGELLF
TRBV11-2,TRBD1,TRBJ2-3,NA,TGTGCCAACGGCTCACAGGGGTTCTCGGATACGCAGTATTTT,CANGSQGFSDTQYF